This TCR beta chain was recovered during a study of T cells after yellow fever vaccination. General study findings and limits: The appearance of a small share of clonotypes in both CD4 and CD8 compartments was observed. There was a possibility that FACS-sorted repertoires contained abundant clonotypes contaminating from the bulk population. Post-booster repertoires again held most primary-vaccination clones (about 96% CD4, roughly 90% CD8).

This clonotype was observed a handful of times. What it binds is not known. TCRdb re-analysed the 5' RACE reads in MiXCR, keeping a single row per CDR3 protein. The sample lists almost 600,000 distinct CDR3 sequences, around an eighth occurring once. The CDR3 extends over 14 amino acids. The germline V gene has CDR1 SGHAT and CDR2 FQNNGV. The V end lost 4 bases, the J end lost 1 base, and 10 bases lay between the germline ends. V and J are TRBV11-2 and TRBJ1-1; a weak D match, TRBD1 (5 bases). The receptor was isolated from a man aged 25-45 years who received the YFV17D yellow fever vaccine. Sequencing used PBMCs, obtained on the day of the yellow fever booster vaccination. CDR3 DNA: TGTGCCAGCAGCTCGGGACGGCAGAACACTGAAGCTTTCTTT. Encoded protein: CASSSGRQNTEAFF.